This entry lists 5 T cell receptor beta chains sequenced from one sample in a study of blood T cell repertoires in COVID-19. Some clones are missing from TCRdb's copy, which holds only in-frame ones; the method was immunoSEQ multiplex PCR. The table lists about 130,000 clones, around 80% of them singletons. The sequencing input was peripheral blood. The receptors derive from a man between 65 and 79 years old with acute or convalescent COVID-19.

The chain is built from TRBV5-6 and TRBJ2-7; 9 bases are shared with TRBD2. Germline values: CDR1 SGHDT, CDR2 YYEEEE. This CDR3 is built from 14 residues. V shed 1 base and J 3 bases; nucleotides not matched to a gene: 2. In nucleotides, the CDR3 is TGTGCCAGCAGCTTGTATAGCGGGGGCTACGAGCAGTACTTC. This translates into CASSLYSGGYEQYF.

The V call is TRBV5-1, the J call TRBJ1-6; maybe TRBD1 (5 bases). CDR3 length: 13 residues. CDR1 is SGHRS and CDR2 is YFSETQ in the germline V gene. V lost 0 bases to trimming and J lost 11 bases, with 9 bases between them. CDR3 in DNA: TGCGCCAGCAGCTTGGAGGAGGGGACACCCCTCCACTTT. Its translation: CASSLEEGTPLHF.

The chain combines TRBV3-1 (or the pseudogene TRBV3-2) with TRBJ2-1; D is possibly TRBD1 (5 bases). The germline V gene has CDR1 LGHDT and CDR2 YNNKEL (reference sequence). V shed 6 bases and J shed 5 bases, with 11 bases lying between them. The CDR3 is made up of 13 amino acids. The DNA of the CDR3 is TGTGCCAGCAGTCCAGGGTGGCACAATGAGCAGTTCTTC. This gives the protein CASSPGWHNEQFF.

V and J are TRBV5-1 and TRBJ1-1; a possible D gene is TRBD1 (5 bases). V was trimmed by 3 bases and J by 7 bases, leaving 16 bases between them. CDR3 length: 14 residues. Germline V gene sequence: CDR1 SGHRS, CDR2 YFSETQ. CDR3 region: CASSSGGGPNEAFF. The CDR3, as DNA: TGCGCCAGCAGCTCCGGGGGAGGACCAAATGAAGCTTTCTTT.

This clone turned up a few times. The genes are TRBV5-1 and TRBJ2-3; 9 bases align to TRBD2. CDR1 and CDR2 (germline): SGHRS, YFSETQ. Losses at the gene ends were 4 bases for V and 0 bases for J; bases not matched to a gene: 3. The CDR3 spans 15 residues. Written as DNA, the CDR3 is TGCGCCAGCAGCCCGGGGACTAGCAGCACAGATACGCAGTATTTT. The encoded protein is CASSPGTSSTDTQYF.